This T cell receptor (beta chain) was sequenced in a study of early T cells in non-severe SARS-CoV-2 infection. As for the study in general: Bulk RNA taken from unsorted whole blood was sequenced, leaving chains unpaired. Findings and caveats of the study: Sequences matched to VDJdb favored anti-spike CD8 responses, while private and CD4 specificities were missed.

TCRdb re-called the 5' RACE reads with MiXCR, one entry per CDR3 protein. The sample holds approximately 80,000 distinct CDR3 sequences, approximately 12% seen once. This clonotype has more than one count but fewer than ten. What it binds is not known. V was cut by 1 base and J by 7 bases, with 10 bases left in between. This CDR3 is 13 amino acids long. CDR1 is SNHLY, CDR2 FYNNEI, per germline. Source material: whole blood. This chain uses TRBV2 with TRBJ2-5; D unresolved. This TCR was sampled from an adult who was a healthcare worker with PCR-confirmed SARS-CoV-2 infection or an uninfected control (not recorded which). Here the CDR3 reads CASSEVGPGTQYF. The CDR3 DNA follows: TGTGCCAGCAGTGAAGTCGGACCGGGGACCCAGTACTTC.